The entry below gives a single TCR beta chain sequence along with its context. Its antigen remains unidentified. At one of its ends the junction is not consistent with the germline gene, which may arise from a read error. Other DNA variants within this sample encode the same CDR3. CDR1 and CDR2 (germline): SEHNR, FQNEAQ (reference sequence). This CDR3 is 15 amino acids long. The data derive from a study of shared clonotypes between healthy human individuals. Turning to the study itself: CD4 naive and memory got three plates each, CD8 naive two, CD8 memory one.

CD45RO-negative CD8 cells positively selected for CCR7 made up the naive population, which excluded terminally differentiated effector memory CD45RA+ cells. There were no recent acute infections or vaccinations among the donors, who were healthy HIV-negative adults. Overall study results and limits: The study found lower generation probabilities in non-shared clonotypes than in those shared by all four donors.

Replicate PCRs for sorted subsets used around 200 ng DNA; this equaled tens of thousands of T cell genomes. Repertoires were generated with immunoSEQ multiplex PCR, while TCRdb's copy carries only in-frame clones and drops some. The data contain roughly 2.1 million clones, approximately 94% of them seen just once; the ten biggest clones take up around 1.7%. The receptor was derived from a man aged 18-30 years in good health. Some clones in this sample may be carry-over from other donors' samples. The source material was naive CD8+ T cells from PBMCs. The V and J genes are TRBV7-9 and TRBJ2-1; TRBD2 matches 12 bases. This CDR3 is CASSLAGGPYNEQFF. The DNA for the CDR3 is TGTGCCAGCAGCCTAGCGGGAGGGCCCTACAATGAGCAGTTCTTC.